Each of the 14 T cell receptor beta chains below was sequenced from the same sample in a study of cytomegalovirus exposure and HLA in healthy donors. Profiling relied on immunoSEQ multiplex PCR, and the TCRdb table lists in-frame clones only, not all of them. The repertoire holds 100,000 to 120,000 clones, with approximately 86% as singletons. The sample consisted of PBMCs. Every receptor here comes from a woman younger than 35 in good health and CMV-seronegative.

This clone was recorded a few times. This chain connects TRBV7-9 to TRBJ1-2; the match to TRBD1 covers 7 bases. This CDR3 region has 12 residues. CDR1 and CDR2 (germline): SEHNR, FQNEAQ (reference sequence). V lost 11 bases, J lost 6 bases, and 9 bases stayed unmatched. This CDR3 reads CAGGRQGDGYTF. The DNA for the CDR3 is TGTGCCGGGGGTAGACAGGGAGATGGCTACACCTTC. Full variable domain (missing parts from reference TRBV7-9 and TRBJ1-2): DTGVSQNPRHKITKRGQNVTFRCDPISEHNRLYWYRQTLGQGPEFLTYFQNEAQLEKSRLLSDRFSAERPKGSFSTLEIQRTEQGDSAMYLCAGGRQGDGYTFGSGTRLTVV.

The chain carries TRBV4-1 and TRBJ1-1, with TRBD1 as a possible D gene (6 bases). The CDR3 extends over 15 amino acids. The germline V gene encodes CDR1 MGHRA and CDR2 YSYEKL. V was pared by 3 bases and J by 0 bases, with 11 bases between. The CDR3: CASSHGTLMNTEAFF. The CDR3 region has the DNA TGCGCCAGCAGCCACGGGACACTCATGAACACTGAAGCTTTCTTT.

This chain joins TRBV18 and TRBJ2-1, with TRBD1 matching 7 bases. With 3 bases clipped from V and 7 bases from J, the junction kept 9 bases outside the gene matches. From germline, CDR1 is KGHSH and CDR2 LQKENI. This CDR3 region has 15 residues. The CDR3 sequence: CASSPSGTVGNEQFF. The CDR3 DNA is TGTGCCAGCTCACCTTCCGGGACAGTAGGGAATGAGCAGTTCTTC.

The J gene is TRBJ1-2, the V gene TRBV5-1, with D perhaps TRBD1 (6 bases). CDR1 and CDR2 (germline): SGHRS, YFSETQ. V was pared by 1 base and J by 5 bases, with 9 bases between. The CDR3 is 13 residues long. This CDR3 reads CASSLTGSYGYTF. CDR3 nucleotides: TGCGCCAGCAGCTTGACAGGGAGTTATGGCTACACCTTC.

A few counts support this clone. The chain combines TRBV4-1 with TRBJ2-1; 8 bases agree with TRBD1. V gave up 3 bases and J gave up 2 bases; unmatched junction bases: 3. This CDR3 has 15 residues. Germline V CDR1 and CDR2: MGHRA, YSYEKL. As DNA, the CDR3 is TGCGCCAGCAGCCAGCCGGGACAGGCCTACAATGAGCAGTTCTTC. It encodes CASSQPGQAYNEQFF.

The J gene is TRBJ2-3, the V gene TRBV4-1; TRBD1 agrees at 9 bases. Trimming took 0 bases from V and 2 from J; bases not matched to a gene: 6. This CDR3 contains 17 residues. The V gene's germline CDR1 is MGHRA and CDR2 YSYEKL. CDR3: CASSQEIGTGPTDTQYF. The CDR3 coding sequence is TGCGCCAGCAGCCAAGAAATCGGGACAGGGCCCACAGATACGCAGTATTTT.

This chain connects TRBV4-1 to TRBJ1-4; tentatively, D is TRBD1 (5 bases). CDR3 size: 17 residues. V lost 1 base, J lost 1 base, and 13 bases lay in between. The germline gives CDR1 MGHRA, CDR2 YSYEKL. The CDR3 sequence is CASSQGQGPVTNEKLFF. The CDR3 bases are TGCGCCAGCAGCCAAGGGCAGGGCCCGGTAACTAATGAAAAACTGTTTTTT.

For the CDR3, the DNA is TGCGCCAGCAGCTCAGAACTAGCGGGGACAGATACGCAGTATTTT. Protein sequence: CASSSELAGTDTQYF. V usage is TRBV5-1 and J usage is TRBJ2-3; TRBD2 agrees at 10 bases. The germline CDR1 and CDR2 sequences are SGHRS and YFSETQ. V shed 3 bases, J shed 3 bases, and the junction held 4 bases outside the gene matches. This CDR3 spans 15 amino acids.

The J gene is TRBJ2-3, the V gene TRBV2; 14 bases match TRBD2. CDR3 length: 20 amino acids. J gave up 1 base and V 4 bases, and 13 bases lay outside the gene matches. From germline, CDR1 is SNHLY and CDR2 FYNNEI. The DNA of the CDR3 is TGTGCCAGCAGTGGACGGACTAGCGGGGGGTTCCAAGGGGGCACAGATACGCAGTATTTT. It encodes CASSGRTSGGFQGGTDTQYF.

The chain couples TRBV28 to TRBJ1-1; 8 bases are a match to TRBD1. V shed 5 bases, J shed 5 bases, and the junction held 7 bases outside the gene matches. CDR1 is MDHEN, CDR2 SYDVKM, per germline. The CDR3 spans 14 residues. The CDR3 here is CASSNDRGRTEAFF. The CDR3 region has the DNA TGTGCCAGCAGTAACGACAGGGGTCGGACTGAAGCTTTCTTT.

The chain has TRBV5-4 and TRBJ2-7; 12 positions match TRBD2. Germline CDR1 SGHNT, CDR2 YYREEE (reference sequence). CDR3 size: 13 residues. V trimming: 8 bases; J trimming: 4 bases; junction bases outside the gene matches: 4. The CDR3 DNA follows: TGTGCCAGTAAGACTAGCGGGGGTTACGAGCAGTACTTC. Translated: CASKTSGGYEQYF. The variable domain in full, completed from reference TRBV5-4 and TRBJ2-7, reads ETGVTQSPTHLIKTRGQQVTLRCSSQSGHNTVSWYQQALGQGPQFIFQYYREEENGRGNFPPRFSGLQFPNYSSELNVNALELDDSALYLCASKTSGGYEQYFGPGTRLTVT.

The V and J genes are TRBV12-5 and TRBJ1-2; D is unclear. The CDR3 contains 14 residues. Looked up from germline, CDR1 is LGHNT and CDR2 is FRNRAP. Between the trimmed V and J ends, which lost 2 bases and 4 bases, there was a span of 11 bases. The CDR3: CASGLRMGSYGYTF. DNA for the CDR3: TGTGCTAGTGGTTTGCGGATGGGGAGCTATGGCTACACCTTC.

The chain's CDR3 is CASSLTGFGSNQPQHF. The DNA for the CDR3 is TGTGCCAGCAGCCTCACAGGTTTCGGGAGCAATCAGCCCCAGCATTTT. The V gene is TRBV2, the J gene TRBJ1-5, with D maybe TRBD1 (5 bases). Deletions cut 6 bases from V and 1 base from J, with 16 bases between. The CDR3 covers 16 residues. CDR1 SNHLY and CDR2 FYNNEI come from the germline V gene.

This chain links TRBV2 with TRBJ2-7; 10 bases align to TRBD2. In germline, CDR1 is SNHLY, CDR2 FYNNEI. The ends lost 5 bases at V and 3 bases at J; junction bases unmatched: 10. CDR3 size: 16 residues. In DNA form, the CDR3 reads TGTGCCAGCAGTTCCCTCGGACTAGCGGATCTCTACGAGCAGTACTTC. Its translation is CASSSLGLADLYEQYF.